The 17 T cell receptor beta chains below all came from one sample that was sequenced in a study of response to subunit inactivated influenza vaccine. One entry per CDR3 protein results from TCRdb running MiXCR on the RT-PCR reads. The sample consists of more than 450,000 distinct CDR3 sequences, under 9% of them appearing once. The sample was PBMCs from blood, taken roughly 24 months after vaccination. The receptors derive from a man between 50 and 69 years old who received an inactivated influenza vaccine.

This clonotype was found once. The V and J genes are TRBV20-1 and TRBJ2-1; the D gene is possibly TRBD2 (6 bases). The germline CDR1 and CDR2 sequences are DFQATT and SNEGSKA (reference sequence). The V end was cut by 6 bases, the J end by 3 bases, with 15 bases between. The CDR3 runs 14 residues. The CDR3 DNA is TGCAGTGCGGCCCTCGGGAGTTACTACAATGAGCAGTTCTTC. This translates into CSAALGSYYNEQFF.

In this sample, this clonotype turned up a few times. This rearrangement joins TRBV10-2 to TRBJ2-7; weak D call: TRBD2 (5 bases). The V end lost 4 bases, the J end lost 4 bases, and 8 bases lay between the germline ends. CDR1 WSHSY and CDR2 SAAADI come from the germline V gene. This CDR3 has 12 residues. The chain's CDR3 is CASSVEGYEQYF. The CDR3 DNA reads as TGCGCCAGCAGTGTAGAGGGTTACGAGCAGTACTTC.

There are a few counts of this clonotype. The chain links TRBV4-1 to TRBJ2-1, with TRBD2 identical over 9 bases. The CDR3 loop spans 17 amino acids. The germline V gene encodes CDR1 MGHRA and CDR2 YSYEKL. V shed 4 bases, J shed 5 bases, and the junction held 12 bases outside the gene matches. The CDR3 protein is CASSPLRGGHTNNEQFF. CDR3 DNA: TGCGCCAGCAGCCCTTTGCGGGGGGGACACACGAACAATGAGCAGTTCTTC.

This clonotype has more than one count but fewer than ten. V is TRBV28 and J is TRBJ2-1; TRBD1 agrees at 9 bases. Looked up from germline, CDR1 is MDHEN and CDR2 is SYDVKM. The CDR3 is made up of 13 amino acids. The V gene end was trimmed by 6 bases and the J gene end by 5 bases; junction bases not matched to a gene: 2. In nucleotides, the CDR3 is TGTGCCAGCAGGTGGGACAGGGACAATGAGCAGTTCTTC. This translates into CASRWDRDNEQFF.

V usage is TRBV6-2 or TRBV6-3 and J usage is TRBJ2-4, with a weak D call TRBD1 (7 bases). This CDR3 is 13 amino acids long. V lost 7 bases, J lost 6 bases, and 13 bases lay in between. Germline V lookup: CDR1 MNHEY, CDR2 SVGEGT. This chain's CDR3 is CASTDQGGNIQYF. The CDR3 coding sequence is TGTGCCAGCACCGACCAGGGGGGAAACATTCAGTACTTC.

This clonotype showed up many times. The rearrangement links TRBV5-1 to TRBJ2-5; no firm D call. Germline V gives CDR1 SGHRS, CDR2 YFSETQ. Trimming took 4 bases from V and 2 from J, leaving 3 bases between them. This CDR3 has 11 residues. The CDR3 region is CASSAQETQYF. CDR3 bases: TGCGCCAGCAGCGCGCAAGAGACCCAGTACTTC.

This chain links TRBV9 with TRBJ2-7, with D maybe TRBD1 (7 bases). Germline V gene lookup returns CDR1 SGDLS and CDR2 YYNGEE. This CDR3 contains 14 residues. The ends were cut back, 3 bases at V and 2 bases at J, with 12 bases in the middle. The CDR3 coding sequence is TGTGCCAGCAGCGGGGGGGACAGTCCCTACGAGCAGTACTTC. This translates into CASSGGDSPYEQYF.

The rearrangement uses TRBV9 and TRBJ1-1, with D unclear. Trimming took off 1 base at V and 1 base at J, with 8 bases between the two ends. The CDR3 covers 14 residues. Germline lookup yields CDR1 SGDLS and CDR2 YYNGEE. CDR3 region: CASSVWTQNTEAFF. CDR3 DNA: TGTGCCAGCAGCGTATGGACGCAGAACACTGAAGCTTTCTTT.

This clonotype was recorded at least ten times. For the CDR3, the DNA is TGCGCCAGCAGCCCTACGGGACAGCGGAACACTGAAGCTTTCTTT. The encoded protein is CASSPTGQRNTEAFF. This chain joins TRBV5-1 and TRBJ1-1, with 7 bases matching TRBD1. Germline CDR1 is SGHRS and CDR2 is YFSETQ. CDR3 size: 15 residues. The V gene end was trimmed by 4 bases and the J gene end by 1 base; junction bases not matched to a gene: 7.

This clonotype has only a few counts. V usage is TRBV3-1 and J usage is TRBJ2-1; a weak D match, TRBD1 (6 bases). The CDR3 spans 15 residues. The V end was cut by 4 bases, the J end by 4 bases, with 14 bases between. Germline CDR1 reads LGHDT; CDR2 reads YNNKEL (reference sequence). DNA for the CDR3: TGTGCCAGCAGCCCTAAGCAGGGGATTTACAATGAGCAGTTCTTC. Translating it yields CASSPKQGIYNEQFF.

With respect to this clonotype: Possible read error: a much larger clone is one base away. CDR3 in DNA: TGTGCCAGCAATTTTCATCAGGGTAGGGCTTTCTTT. As protein: CASNFHQGRAFF. The chain uses TRBV28 and TRBJ1-1; a weak D match, TRBD1 (5 bases). CDR1 and CDR2 from the germline V gene are MDHEN and SYDVKM. This CDR3 is 12 amino acids long. The germline V and J ends were trimmed by 7 bases and 11 bases, with 17 bases remaining between them.

This clonotype was counted between two and nine times. The V gene is TRBV12-3 or TRBV12-4, the J gene TRBJ1-3; D might be TRBD1 (6 bases). Trimming removed 0 bases at V and 11 bases at J, with 11 bases between. The CDR3 runs 13 residues. CDR3 sequence reads: CASSLAQGTAIYF. The CDR3 DNA reads as TGTGCCAGCAGTTTAGCACAGGGTACCGCCATATATTTT.

This clonotype has only a few counts. The chain has TRBV20-1 and TRBJ2-4; D call uncertain. This CDR3 has 14 amino acids. CDR1 and CDR2 (germline): DFQATT, SNEGSKA (reference sequence). Trimming removed 4 bases at V and 0 bases at J, with 10 bases between. The CDR3, as DNA: TGCAGTGCTACCGGACCACAAGCCAAAAACATTCAGTACTTC. As protein: CSATGPQAKNIQYF.

This clonotype appeared many times. This chain joins TRBV6-6 and TRBJ1-5, with unresolved D. V was clipped by 5 bases and J by 2 bases, with 7 bases between them. The V gene's germline CDR1 is MNHNY and CDR2 SVGAGI (reference sequence). The CDR3 loop spans 13 amino acids. CDR3 sequence reads: CASSPQGNQPQHF. CDR3 nucleotide sequence: TGTGCCAGCAGTCCCCAAGGCAATCAGCCCCAGCATTTT.

This clonotype was seen many times. The J gene is TRBJ1-4, the V gene TRBV20-1; D unclear. The length of the CDR3 is 13 residues. V was shortened by 2 bases and J by 5 bases, with 9 bases between the two germline ends. CDR1 and CDR2 (germline): DFQATT, SNEGSKA (reference sequence). CDR3 bases: TGCAGTGCTAGAATACAGATAAATGAAAAACTGTTTTTT. Its protein product is CSARIQINEKLFF.

The V gene is TRBV20-1, the J gene TRBJ2-7; D is perhaps TRBD1 (5 bases). From germline, CDR1 is DFQATT and CDR2 SNEGSKA (reference sequence). The ends were cut back, 5 bases at V and 0 bases at J, with 20 bases in the middle. The CDR3 extends over 16 amino acids. Here the CDR3 DNA reads TGCAGTGCTGGAAAAAAACAGGCGACGAGCTCCTACGAGCAGTACTTC. Translation gives CSAGKKQATSSYEQYF.

The chain joins TRBV30 to TRBJ1-5; no definite D call. Deletions cut 3 bases from V and 11 bases from J, with 14 bases between. The CDR3 loop spans 12 amino acids. The V gene's germline CDR1 is GTSNPN and CDR2 SVGIG (reference sequence). The CDR3 reads CAWSQKVGAQHF. CDR3 in DNA: TGTGCCTGGAGCCAAAAGGTTGGGGCCCAGCATTTT.